This record covers a single T cell receptor (beta chain). Its antigen remains unidentified. Base qualities are not at hand, and no much larger clone is one base apart. V lost 0 bases and J lost 7 bases, and the count of bases not matched to a germline gene is 8. CDR3 length: 15 amino acids, cysteine to phenylalanine. The CDR3 DNA has 45 bases and is translated from base 1. The germline V gene supplies CDR1 ENHRY and CDR2 SYGVKD. The collaborating institutions used their own protocols to collect whole blood in K2EDTA tubes. Collaborator samples were shipped for TCRbeta analysis as frozen whole blood, isolated PBMCs, or DNA extracted from either sample type. The data stem from a study of blood T cell repertoires in COVID-19 (dated by TCRdb to about 2020). Context from the whole study: Samples covering the acute and convalescent phases of COVID-19 were provided by collaborators in the United States, Italy and Spain. Where available, HLA class I and class II types were obtained from metadata supplied by the sample provider rather than from assay-based typing. The dataset comprised deeply sampled blood TCRbeta repertoires from subjects exposed to, actively infected with, or recovered from COVID-19. The repertoires were released in a freely available public database intended as a resource for research on the immune response to SARS-CoV-2. A de-identified subject ID, COVID-19 status, age in years and sex were almost always included in the sample metadata. The samples were drawn from the first 160 participants of the ongoing ImmuneRACE study and from over 950 subjects provided by 6 global collaborators. The material from the prospective study consisted of cDNA or gDNA derived from T cells, B-cell-depleted T cells, or PBMCs. Study-wide conclusions, independent of this receptor: The amount of clinical and demographic metadata varied by source and participant and was provided uncurated.

TCRbeta CDR3 regions were amplified from genomic DNA by means of the immunoSEQ Assay, a bias-controlled multiplex PCR. For the original study's pipeline: Nucleated cell counts per sample were estimated from amplification of reference gene primers within the assay. To quantify the absolute abundance of each unique TCRbeta CDR3 rearrangement, sequence reads were collapsed and filtered. For each sample, productive Simpson clonality was calculated as the square root of Simpson's diversity index over productive rearrangements. In its TCRdb copy, this immuneACCESS table keeps in-frame sequences only and misses some clones. Where compared with another copy, unresolved V genes explain less than half of these, and the others have no known cause. The D gene and trimming were derived from the DNA, and the V and J assignments and clone size from that table. Present in this sample are more than 120,000 clones, 85% to 90% of which were seen just once. The biggest ten clones account for 8.5% to 9% of the sample.

The specimen sequenced was peripheral blood. The source of this sequence is a woman aged 50 to 60 with active or convalescent COVID-19. This chain joins TRBV10-3 to TRBJ1-2; TRBD1 agrees with 7 junctional bases. For the CDR3, the sequence is CAISESKGASFGYTF. In nucleotide form, the sequence is TGTGCCATCAGTGAGTCAAAGGGGGCCTCCTTTGGCTACACCTTC.